The clone carrying this T cell receptor (beta chain) appeared many times. Antigen unknown. The sample comes from a study of CD8+CD57+ T cells in acquired aplastic anemia. Study background: Average DNA yield from sorted CD4+ and CD8+ cells was approximately 3 ug. Notes on the study in general: The study found no significant CD8+ Simpson's diversity difference between patients and controls. The study identified about 30 CD8+ CDR3 sequences shared by patients and controls.

Patients included in sequencing had previously demonstrated CD8+CD57+ cell expansion by flow cytometry. Severe acquired aplastic anemia was present in every patient. Germline-derived CDR1 and CDR2 are WNHNN and SYGVQD (reference sequence). V lost 3 bases to trimming and J lost 5 bases; unmatched junction nucleotides: 1. CDR3 length: 14 residues. Using genomic DNA as the template, TCR beta VDJ and CDR3 profiling was carried out. MiXCR, applied by TCRdb to the reads, yields one record per CDR3 protein. The data hold about half a million distinct CDR3 sequences, with more than 25% observed a single time.

J is TRBJ2-1 and V is TRBV10-1; the match to TRBD1 covers 10 bases. The TCR was taken from a human donor with aplastic anemia. Sequencing was performed on sorted CD4+, CD8+, or CD8+CD57+ T cells (not recorded which) from PBMCs. This CDR3 is CASSEGQGDNEQFF. CDR3 coding DNA: TGCGCCAGCAGTGAAGGACAGGGGGACAATGAGCAGTTCTTC.